This is a list of T cell receptor beta chains from one sample in a study of T cell repertoires in cytomegalovirus infection. Their antigens are not known. One entry per CDR3 protein, called by TCRdb with MiXCR from the reads. Of 90,000 to 130,000 distinct CDR3 sequences in the sample, about 9.4% are singletons; the top ten hold about 32%. The sequencing sample was made of PBMCs, sequenced either directly or after in vitro stimulation (not recorded which). These receptors were obtained from a human donor in good health (CMV status not recorded). Some clones in this sample may be carry-over from other donors' samples. CDR3s include the opening cysteine and the closing phenylalanine or tryptophan. A D gene is named only where the DNA matches it firmly. Clone size is stated in some rows and not others, as once, few, many or a class when expanded.

v_call	j_call	clone_size	d_call	cdr3_nt	cdr3_aa
TRBV19	TRBJ2-1	many	.	TGTGCCAGTAGTATCCACGGGAACTACAATGAGCAGTTCTTC	CASSIHGNYNEQFF
TRBV27	TRBJ1-2	few	TRBD1	TGTGCCAGCAGTATAGGACAGGGGGTAGGCTACACCTTC	CASSIGQGVGYTF
TRBV7-6	TRBJ2-3	.	TRBD2	TGTGCCAGCAGCTTAGTAGCGGGAGTTGATACGCAGTATTTT	CASSLVAGVDTQYF
TRBV20-1	TRBJ2-2	many	TRBD2	TGCAGTGCTAGAGATCCAGTAGCGGGAGGGGAGCTGTTTTTT	CSARDPVAGGELFF
TRBV10-3	TRBJ2-5	many	.	TGTGCCATCAGTGAGCCACCCCGGGGGGAGACCCAGTACTTC	CAISEPPRGETQYF
TRBV20-1	TRBJ2-7	few	TRBD1	TGCAGTGCTAGAGATTCCAGGGGGTACGAGCAGTACTTC	CSARDSRGYEQYF
TRBV4-2	TRBJ2-7	many	TRBD2	TGTGCCAGCAGCCAAGAGACTAGCGGATTAACCTACGAGCAGTACTTC	CASSQETSGLTYEQYF
TRBV29-1	TRBJ1-6	few	.	TGCAGCGTTGCTGAGGGAAGCTCCTATAATTCACCCCTCCACTTT	CSVAEGSSYNSPLHF
TRBV7-6	TRBJ2-1	many	TRBD2	TGTGCCAGCAGCTTGGTAGCGGGAAGCTCCTACAATGAGCAGTTCTTC	CASSLVAGSSYNEQFF
TRBV4-1	TRBJ1-2	many	.	TGCGCCAGCAGCCCTCCCAATGCATTTCGTGGCTACACCTTC	CASSPPNAFRGYTF
TRBV28	TRBJ1-4	.	.	TGTGCCAGCAGGGAGACAGGCACTAATGAAAAACTGTTTTTT	CASRETGTNEKLFF
TRBV7-9	TRBJ1-5	many	TRBD1	TGTGCCAGCAGCGGACGGGACAGGGGGCAGGTGCATTTT	CASSGRDRGQVHF
TRBV19	TRBJ2-2	few	.	TGTGCCAGTAGTATGGGGCTAGCGAACACCGGGGAGCTGTTTTTT	CASSMGLANTGELFF
TRBV14	TRBJ1-1	.	TRBD1	TGTGCCAGCAGCTTGCGGACAGGGGGGAACACTGAAGCTTTCTTT	CASSLRTGGNTEAFF
TRBV7-2	TRBJ1-2	many	TRBD1	TGTGCCAGCAGCTTAGAACCGGGACAGGGGTATGGCTACACCTTC	CASSLEPGQGYGYTF
TRBV7-2	TRBJ1-1	many	.	TGTGCCAGCAGCTTCACATTGAACACTGAAGCTTTCTTT	CASSFTLNTEAFF
TRBV7-2	TRBJ1-4	many	.	TGTGCCAGCAGCTTAGAATGGGGTGAAAAACTGTTTTTT	CASSLEWGEKLFF
TRBV6-5	TRBJ2-3	few	TRBD2	TGTGCCAGCAGTCCAACTAGCGGGAGCCCACCGCACACAGATACGCAGTATTTT	CASSPTSGSPPHTDTQYF
TRBV7-6	TRBJ2-7	few	TRBD2	TGTGCCAGCAGCCCAGGGACTAGCGGAGGGGATCAGTACTTC	CASSPGTSGGDQYF
TRBV7-2	TRBJ1-3	few	.	TGTGCCAGCAGCTTAGTGGCCTCTGGAAACACCATATATTTT	CASSLVASGNTIYF
TRBV6-2/TRBV6-3	TRBJ1-2	few	.	TGTGCCAGCAGTTATGACCGGAACTATGGCTACACCTTC	CASSYDRNYGYTF
TRBV12-3/TRBV12-4	TRBJ2-1	few	.	TGTGCCAGCAGCCGCTCCAATGAGCAGTTCTTC	CASSRSNEQFF
TRBV7-9	TRBJ1-4	many	.	TGTGCCAGCAGCTCTCCGGGAGGAGGACGTGAAAAACTGTTTTTT	CASSSPGGGREKLFF
TRBV7-9	TRBJ2-1	.	.	TGTGCCAGCAGCCCAGGGTGGTCGTCCTACAATGAGCAGTTCTTC	CASSPGWSSYNEQFF
TRBV6-1	TRBJ1-5	few	TRBD1	TGTGCCAGCAGTCCCTTAGAAGGGGGCGGAGGTCAGCCCCAGCATTTT	CASSPLEGGGGQPQHF
TRBV18	TRBJ2-3	once	TRBD2	TGTGCCAGCCTAAGGACTAGCGGTATGGAAGATACGCAGTATTTT	CASLRTSGMEDTQYF
TRBV6-5	TRBJ2-7	.	.	TGTGCCGCCCTAGGGCCGACGCTAGGCGGCTACGAGCAGTACTTC	CAALGPTLGGYEQYF
TRBV7-6	TRBJ2-5	many	.	TGTGCCAGCAGCTTATATCGTCAAGAGACCCAGTACTTC	CASSLYRQETQYF
TRBV9	TRBJ1-2	few	.	TGTGCCAGCAGCCGGGACCCAACTAACTATGGCTACACCTTC	CASSRDPTNYGYTF
TRBV12-3/TRBV12-4	TRBJ2-5	.	.	TGTGCCAGCAGTTGGTCCGTGGAGACCCAGTACTTC	CASSWSVETQYF
TRBV29-1	TRBJ1-2	.	.	TGCAGCGTCTACAGTGGCGGCTACACCTTC	CSVYSGGYTF
TRBV19	TRBJ2-4	.	.	TGTGCCAGTAGTAGACCTCTTGGGGGCTCCGCCAAAAACATTCAGTACTTC	CASSRPLGGSAKNIQYF
TRBV5-4	TRBJ2-1	many	.	TGTGCCAGCAGCTTGGATCCTTACTCCTACAATGAGCAGTTCTTC	CASSLDPYSYNEQFF
TRBV30	TRBJ2-7	few	TRBD2	TGTGCCTGGAGTGACCAGACTAGCGGGGTCCACTACGAGCAGTACTTC	CAWSDQTSGVHYEQYF
TRBV7-9	TRBJ2-1	.	TRBD2	TGTGCCAGCAGCTTAGACTTTTCCGGACTAGCGGGAGGATTGCAGTTCTTC	CASSLDFSGLAGGLQFF
TRBV4-3	TRBJ2-1	.	TRBD2	TGCGCCAGCAGCCAGGGACTAGCGGCCGCCTCCGGGGGGAATGAGCAGTTCTTC	CASSQGLAAASGGNEQFF
TRBV18	TRBJ2-1	few	TRBD1	TGTGCCAGCTCACCAGGGACAGAGTACAATGAGCAGTTCTTC	CASSPGTEYNEQFF
TRBV28	TRBJ2-7	few	TRBD2	TGTGCCAGCAGTGGTTCTAGCGGTAGGCCCTACGAGCAGTACTTC	CASSGSSGRPYEQYF
TRBV4-1	TRBJ1-4	few	.	TGCGCCAGCAGCCAAGTTCAAGAAAAACTGTTTTTT	CASSQVQEKLFF
TRBV28	TRBJ2-7	many	TRBD2	TGTGCCACCGACGGACTAGCGGGAGCCGGCGAGCAGTACTTC	CATDGLAGAGEQYF
TRBV6-5	TRBJ1-3	.	.	TGTGCCAGCAGTTACGGGGAGTCTGGAAACACCATATATTTT	CASSYGESGNTIYF
TRBV6-1	TRBJ2-2	many	TRBD1	TGTGCCAGCAGTGCCGGGACAGGGGTAGCTAACACCGGGGAGCTGTTTTTT	CASSAGTGVANTGELFF
TRBV7-2	TRBJ1-2	many	TRBD1	TGTGCCAGCAGCGCGGGACAGAACTATGGCTACACCTTC	CASSAGQNYGYTF
TRBV11-2	TRBJ1-1	.	TRBD1	TGTGCCAGCAGCCTCAGGACAGGGTGGGCCGACACTGAAGCTTTCTTT	CASSLRTGWADTEAFF
TRBV20-1	TRBJ2-1	few	TRBD2	TGCAGTGCTAGAGTTTTCAGACTAGCGGGGTTATCCAATGAGCAGTTCTTC	CSARVFRLAGLSNEQFF
TRBV7-2	TRBJ2-6	many	TRBD2	TGTGCCAGCAGCTTAGAGCATCTAGCGGGTACTGGGGCCAACGTCCTGACTTTC	CASSLEHLAGTGANVLTF
TRBV12-3/TRBV12-4	TRBJ1-1	many	.	TGTGCCAGCAGTTCCCGGAGGGATACTGAAGCTTTCTTT	CASSSRRDTEAFF
TRBV14	TRBJ1-1	.	.	TGTGCCAGCAGCCGACTTCAGCGGAACACTGAAGCTTTCTTT	CASSRLQRNTEAFF
TRBV10-3	TRBJ2-7	few	TRBD2	TGTGCCATCAGTGAGCCTTCTAGCGGGAGGGAATACGAGCAGTACTTC	CAISEPSSGREYEQYF
TRBV6-8	TRBJ1-1	.	.	TGTGCCAGCAGTTTGATGGTATCTCCTGAAGCTTTCTTT	CASSLMVSPEAFF
TRBV20-1	TRBJ2-5	few	.	TGCAGTGCGAATCCTCTAGCAAGGGAGACCCAGTACTTC	CSANPLARETQYF
TRBV4-1	TRBJ1-4	many	.	TGCGCCAGCAGCCAAGTTTTAAGGGAAAAACTGTTTTTT	CASSQVLREKLFF
TRBV4-3	TRBJ2-5	many	.	TGCGCCAGCAGCCAAGATATTTCACAGTTCCAAGAGACCCAGTACTTC	CASSQDISQFQETQYF